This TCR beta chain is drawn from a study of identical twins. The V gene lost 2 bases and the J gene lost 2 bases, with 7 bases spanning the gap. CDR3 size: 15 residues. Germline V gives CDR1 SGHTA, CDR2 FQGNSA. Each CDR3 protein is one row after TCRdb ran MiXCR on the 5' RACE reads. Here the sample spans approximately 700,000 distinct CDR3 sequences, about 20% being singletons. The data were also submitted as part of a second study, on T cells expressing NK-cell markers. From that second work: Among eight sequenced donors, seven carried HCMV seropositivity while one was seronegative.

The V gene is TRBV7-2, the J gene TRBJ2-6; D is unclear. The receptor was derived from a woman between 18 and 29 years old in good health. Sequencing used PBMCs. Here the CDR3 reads CASSLYNPGANVLTF. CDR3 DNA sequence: TGTGCCAGCAGCTTATATAACCCTGGGGCCAACGTCCTGACTTTC. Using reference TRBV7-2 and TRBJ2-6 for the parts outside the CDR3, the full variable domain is GAGVSQSPSNKVTEKGKDVELRCDPISGHTALYWYRQSLGQGLEFLIYFQGNSAPDKSGLPSDRFSAERTGGSVSTLTIQRTQQEDSAVYLCASSLYNPGANVLTFGAGSRLTVL.